This T cell receptor (beta chain) was sequenced during a study of beta chain features in type 1 diabetes. Overall study findings and caveats: A moderate, significant TCRB CDR3 shortening appeared in type 1 diabetes across four CD4+ subsets.

Trimming took 6 bases from V and 4 from J; bases not matched to a gene: 8. Germline-derived CDR1 and CDR2 are SQVTM and ANQGSEA. The CDR3 length is 13 residues. As concerns this clone: Antigen specificity is unknown.

The sequenced template was cDNA made from the entire isolated RNA. The data were produced by immunoSEQ multiplex PCR, yet TCRdb's version contains in-frame clones alone and is incomplete. The data hold under 300,000 clones, with roughly 24% observed a single time. The chain has TRBV29-1 and TRBJ1-2; 7 bases match TRBD1. The sequence derives from a woman under 40 with type 1 diabetes. Sequenced material: naive CD4+ T cells from blood. The CDR3 nucleotides read TGCAGCGTCCCGAGACAGGGTGCCTATGGCTACACCTTC. Protein sequence: CSVPRQGAYGYTF.